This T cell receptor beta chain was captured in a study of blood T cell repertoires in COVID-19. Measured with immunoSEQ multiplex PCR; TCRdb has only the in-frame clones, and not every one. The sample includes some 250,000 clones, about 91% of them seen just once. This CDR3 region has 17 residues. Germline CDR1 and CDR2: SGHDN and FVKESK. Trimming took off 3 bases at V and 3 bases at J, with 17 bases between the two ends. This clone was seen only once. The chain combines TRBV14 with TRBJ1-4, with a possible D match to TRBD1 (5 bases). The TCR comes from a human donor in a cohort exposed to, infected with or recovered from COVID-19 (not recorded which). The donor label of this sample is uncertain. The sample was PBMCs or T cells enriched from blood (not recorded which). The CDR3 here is CASSQRRYRSPNEKLFF. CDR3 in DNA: TGTGCCAGCAGCCAGCGACGTTACAGGTCGCCTAATGAAAAACTGTTTTTT.